Listed below are T cell receptor beta chains from one sample, sequenced in a study of control samples from healthy donors and cancer patients. Assay: immunoSEQ multiplex PCR; the TCRdb copy retains only in-frame clones and omits some. The sample lists 130,000 or so clones, 70% to 90% seen once, with roughly 3.4% in the top ten. The material sequenced was blood. The receptors here all came from a man aged 45 to 65 in good health. CDR3s include the opening cysteine and the closing phenylalanine or tryptophan. The D gene is left open where the match is weak. A row's size may be missing; if present it is once, few, many or a size class.

>-|TRBJ2-5|-|TRBV11-2
CASSRALWETQYF
TGTGCCAGCAGCCGAGCATTATGGGAGACCCAGTACTTC
>-|TRBJ2-7|-|TRBV30
CAWSVGLYEQYF
TGTGCCTGGAGTGTAGGACTCTACGAGCAGTACTTC
>once|TRBJ2-5|TRBD2|TRBV19
CASSIGLAVYQETQYF
TGTGCCAGTAGTATCGGCCTAGCGGTGTACCAAGAGACCCAGTACTTC
>-|TRBJ2-2|TRBD2|TRBV9
CASSHPLAGGNTGELFF
TGTGCCAGCAGCCACCCTCTAGCGGGGGGCAACACCGGGGAGCTGTTTTTT
>-|TRBJ1-5|TRBD1|TRBV3-1/TRBV3-2
CASSQTGTVMDQPQHF
TGTGCCAGCAGCCAGACCGGGACAGTCATGGATCAGCCCCAGCATTTT
>-|TRBJ2-3|-|TRBV15
CATGRGGDTQYF
TGTGCCACCGGACGGGGAGGAGATACGCAGTATTTT
>-|TRBJ2-2|TRBD1|TRBV5-1
CASSLTGGYTGELFF
TGCGCCAGCAGCTTGACAGGGGGCTACACCGGGGAGCTGTTTTTT
>-|TRBJ1-2|-|TRBV5-4
CASSREDYGYTF
TGTGCCAGCAGCCGGGAGGACTATGGCTACACCTTC
>-|TRBJ2-7|TRBD1|TRBV12-5
CASGLARYRDRNNEQYF
TGTGCTAGTGGTTTAGCGCGTTACCGGGACAGAAACAACGAGCAGTACTTC
>-|TRBJ2-2|-|TRBV2
CASSETGTGELFF
TGTGCCAGCAGTGAGACGGGGACCGGGGAGCTGTTTTTT
>once|TRBJ2-4|-|TRBV18
CASSPGPPENIQYF
TGTGCCAGCTCACCAGGCCCGCCCGAAAACATTCAGTACTTC
>-|TRBJ2-2|TRBD1|TRBV5-1
CASSLGSTGTGELFF
TGCGCCAGCAGCTTGGGCTCGACAGGGACCGGGGAGCTGTTTTTT
>-|TRBJ1-1|TRBD1|TRBV5-1
CASSSRSTGENTEAFF
TGCGCCAGCAGCTCCAGAAGCACAGGGGAGAACACTGAAGCTTTCTTT
>few|TRBJ1-1|TRBD1|TRBV6-1
CASSEALGTGVVGARDTEAFF
TGTGCCAGCAGTGAAGCGCTAGGGACAGGGGTAGTGGGCGCACGCGACACTGAAGCTTTCTTT
>-|TRBJ2-4|TRBD2|TRBV4-1
CASSPSRTSGTLAKNIQYF
TGCGCCAGCAGCCCCAGTCGGACTAGCGGAACGTTAGCCAAAAACATTCAGTACTTC
>-|TRBJ2-3|-|TRBV7-8
CASSLYVVAVSTDTQYF
TGTGCCAGCAGCTTATACGTTGTGGCGGTGAGCACAGATACGCAGTATTTT
>-|TRBJ2-1|-|TRBV7-6
CASSEAAKYNEQFF
TGTGCCAGCAGCGAGGCGGCCAAATACAATGAGCAGTTCTTC
>-|TRBJ1-2|TRBD1|TRBV28
CASSFVSPLQGADGYTF
TGTGCCAGCAGTTTTGTCTCCCCACTACAGGGGGCTGATGGCTACACCTTC
>-|TRBJ2-3|-|TRBV9
CASSTREGSSTDTQYF
TGTGCCAGCAGCACCCGTGAGGGGAGCAGCACAGATACGCAGTATTTT
>-|TRBJ2-7|-|TRBV5-1
CASSREGSYEQYF
TGCGCCAGCAGCCGGGAAGGCTCCTACGAGCAGTACTTC
>few|TRBJ1-5|-|TRBV28
CASSLSVRGGPQHF
TGTGCCAGCAGTTTATCAGTTCGGGGGGGGCCCCAGCATTTT
>-|TRBJ2-7|-|TRBV15
CATSRGVGAAHYEQYF
TGTGCCACCAGCAGAGGAGTCGGGGCGGCGCATTACGAGCAGTACTTC
>once|TRBJ2-5|-|TRBV2
CASRNLPGTLQETQYF
TGTGCCAGCAGAAACCTGCCCGGGACGCTGCAAGAGACCCAGTACTTC
>-|TRBJ1-3|-|TRBV30
CAWMVGSGNTIYF
TGTGCCTGGATGGTGGGCTCTGGAAACACCATATATTTT
>-|TRBJ2-4|TRBD1|TRBV3-1/TRBV3-2
CASSTTRTGGPGIQYF
TGTGCCAGCAGCACCACCCGGACAGGGGGTCCCGGCATTCAGTACTTC
>-|TRBJ1-4|TRBD1|TRBV11-2
CASSKGTATTNEKLFF
TGTGCCAGCAGCAAAGGGACAGCAACAACTAATGAAAAACTGTTTTTT
>-|TRBJ1-1|TRBD1|TRBV2
CASSVRQGNTEAFF
TGTGCCAGCAGCGTTCGACAGGGGAACACTGAAGCTTTCTTT
>-|TRBJ1-5|-|TRBV3-1/TRBV3-2
CASSQDSSVGQPQHF
TGTGCCAGCAGCCAGGACAGTTCAGTGGGTCAGCCCCAGCATTTT
>-|TRBJ2-7|-|TRBV18
CASSPGAGPYEQYF
TGTGCCAGCTCACCCGGCGCGGGGCCCTACGAGCAGTACTTC
>-|TRBJ2-2|-|TRBV3-1/TRBV3-2
CASSQGTGELFF
TGTGCCAGCAGCCAAGGAACCGGGGAGCTGTTTTTT
>few|TRBJ1-1|TRBD1|TRBV5-1
CASSLTGQGWTEAFF
TGCGCCAGCAGCTTGACAGGACAGGGCTGGACTGAAGCTTTCTTT
>-|TRBJ2-2|-|TRBV10-3
CAINEGGCGGELFF
TGTGCCATCAATGAGGGGGGGTGCGGCGGGGAGCTGTTTTTT
>-|TRBJ2-3|TRBD2|TRBV18
CASSPGLASTDTQYF
TGTGCCAGCTCACCGGGACTAGCGAGCACAGATACGCAGTATTTT
>once|TRBJ2-7|-|TRBV19
CASSPRGSSYEQYF
TGTGCCAGTAGTCCTCGGGGGAGCTCCTACGAGCAGTACTTC
>-|TRBJ2-7|TRBD1|TRBV9
CASSAGTGYEQYF
TGTGCCAGCAGCGCCGGGACAGGCTACGAGCAGTACTTC
>-|TRBJ1-4|-|TRBV6-5
CASSYSYATNEKLFF
TGTGCCAGCAGTTACTCGTATGCAACTAATGAAAAACTGTTTTTT
>once|TRBJ2-2|-|TRBV19
CASSIPPGRTGQSTGELFF
TGTGCCAGTAGTATCCCACCCGGGAGGACAGGACAATCAACCGGGGAGCTGTTTTTT
>-|TRBJ1-2|-|TRBV2
CAVAGYGYTF
TGTGCCGTTGCCGGATATGGCTACACCTTC
>-|TRBJ2-2|TRBD1|TRBV14
CASSSGQGGSGELFF
TGTGCCAGCAGCTCTGGACAGGGGGGAAGCGGGGAGCTGTTTTTT
>-|TRBJ1-2|-|TRBV19
CASSPGGIYGYTF
TGTGCCAGTAGTCCGGGGGGTATCTATGGCTACACCTTC
>-|TRBJ1-5|TRBD1|TRBV6-5
CASSTGFQPQHF
TGTGCCAGCTCGACAGGGTTCCAGCCCCAGCATTTT
>-|TRBJ2-7|-|TRBV2
CASSNRVYEQYF
TGTGCCAGCAGTAACAGGGTGTACGAGCAGTACTTC